Below, 15 T cell receptor beta chains from the same sample are listed, as sequenced in a study of blood T cells in healthy people across ages. The use of a sample-barcoded 5' primer and a J-beta primer mix characterized a second PCR of roughly 6 to 11 cycles. In TCRdb, the 5' RACE reads were re-called with MiXCR into one record per CDR3 protein. Among over 700,000 distinct CDR3 sequences listed, approximately 55% were seen once. What was sequenced was blood. These receptors were collected from a man aged 80 or over in good health.

The chain links TRBV24-1 to TRBJ2-1; 10 bases map to TRBD2. This CDR3 contains 15 residues. The germline gives CDR1 KGHDR, CDR2 SFDVKD. J was trimmed by 7 bases and V by 5 bases; bases with no gene match: 7. CDR3 nucleotide sequence: TGTGCCACCAGTGTTTCTAGCGGGAGTTCGAATGAGCAGTTCTTC. Amino acids: CATSVSSGSSNEQFF.

The chain is built from TRBV20-1 and TRBJ1-2; D is undetermined. Germline loops: CDR1 DFQATT, CDR2 SNEGSKA (reference sequence). V gave up 1 base and J gave up 4 bases, with 10 bases separating them. This CDR3 has 13 residues. CDR3 amino acids: CSARAAEPYGYTF. The DNA of the CDR3 is TGCAGTGCTAGAGCTGCAGAGCCCTATGGCTACACCTTC.

This clonotype was seen only a few times. This rearrangement joins TRBV20-1 to TRBJ2-7, with 7 bases aligning to TRBD1. The CDR3 is made up of 15 amino acids. J was trimmed by 1 base and V by 1 base; bases with no gene match: 7. Germline V gene sequence: CDR1 DFQATT, CDR2 SNEGSKA (reference sequence). CDR3 region: CSARVWDSVSYEQYF. The CDR3, as DNA: TGCAGTGCTAGAGTTTGGGACAGTGTATCCTACGAGCAGTACTTC.

The V call is TRBV20-1, the J call TRBJ2-4, with a tentative D call TRBD1 (6 bases). V gave up 0 bases and J gave up 5 bases, with 14 bases separating them. Germline V gene data show CDR1 as DFQATT and CDR2 as SNEGSKA (reference sequence). The CDR3 has 15 amino acids. DNA of the CDR3: TGCAGTGCTAGAGATCTAATGGGGGCCCAAAACATTCAGTACTTC. Its translation is CSARDLMGAQNIQYF.

This clonotype was found a few times. V gene TRBV7-2 combines with J gene TRBJ2-5; D unclear. The CDR3 is made up of 13 amino acids. CDR1 is SGHTA, CDR2 FQGNSA, per germline. V was clipped by 5 bases and J by 11 bases, with 18 bases between them. The CDR3 coding sequence is TGTGCCAGCAGCCCCCGGGTTATGGAGAGGCAGTACTTC. Its protein product is CASSPRVMERQYF.

V and J are TRBV20-1 and TRBJ2-1, with D unresolved. V lost 6 bases, J lost 3 bases, and 12 bases lay in between. Germline CDR1 is DFQATT and CDR2 is SNEGSKA (reference sequence). CDR3 length: 13 amino acids. In nucleotides, the CDR3 is TGCAGTGCCCACTCGGGTGACTACAATGAGCAGTTCTTC. It yields the protein CSAHSGDYNEQFF.

This chain links TRBV24-1 with TRBJ1-5; D call uncertain. Germline CDR1 reads KGHDR; CDR2 reads SFDVKD. The CDR3 loop spans 13 amino acids. The V gene lost 1 base and the J gene lost 5 bases, with 5 bases spanning the gap. The CDR3 DNA is TGTGCCACCAGTGATTTTAAAGATCAGCCCCAGCATTTT. Translation: CATSDFKDQPQHF.

This chain joins TRBV3-1 and TRBJ2-7, with 7 bases lining up with TRBD2. Germline CDR1 reads LGHDT; CDR2 reads YNNKEL (reference sequence). V gave up 5 bases and J gave up 0 bases; unmatched junction bases: 7. CDR3 size: 15 residues. CDR3 residues: CASSSLADPSYEQYF. The CDR3 DNA reads TGTGCCAGCAGCTCCCTAGCGGATCCCTCCTACGAGCAGTACTTC.

The gene calls are TRBV14 and TRBJ2-7, with D perhaps TRBD1 or TRBD2 (5 bases each). TRBJ2-5 matches the DNA end more closely, so the J call is doubtful. Germline CDR1 is SGHDN and CDR2 is FVKESK. The CDR3 covers 14 residues. As DNA, the CDR3 is TGTGCCAGCAGCCAAGAACTACCGAGGGGGACCCAGTACTTC. The encoded protein is CASSQELPRGTQYF.

This clonotype came up many times. The CDR3 nucleotides are TGTGCCAGCAGAGGAAGGACTAGCGGGAACCGGAACAGATACGCGTATTTT. Residues: CASRGRTSGNRNRYAYF. The chain links TRBV12-3 or TRBV12-4 to TRBJ2-3; TRBD2 aligns across 12 bases. The ends lost 6 bases at V and 14 bases at J; junction bases unmatched: 21. This CDR3 region has 17 residues.

With respect to this clonotype: This may be a read error, as it is one base from a much larger clone. The chain joins TRBV5-5 to TRBJ1-1; TRBD1 might be the D (5 bases). Germline V gene sequence: CDR1 SGHKS, CDR2 YYEKEE (reference sequence). CDR3 length equals 13 residues. The chain's CDR3 is CAGSSQGNTEAFF. CDR3 DNA: TGTGCCGGCAGCTCTCAGGGAAACACTGAAGCTTTCTTT.

The rearrangement links TRBV7-2 to TRBJ2-4; 8 nucleotides line up with TRBD1. The J call may be incorrect, as the DNA end agrees better with TRBJ2-7. CDR3 length equals 16 residues. Germline values: CDR1 SGHTA, CDR2 FQGNSA. CDR3 residues: CASSLSNRGLIGEQYF. As DNA, the CDR3 is TGTGCCAGCAGCTTAAGCAACAGGGGGTTAATAGGCGAGCAGTACTTC.

This clonotype has just a few counts. This chain joins TRBV27 and TRBJ2-7; D perhaps matches TRBD2 (6 bases). The length of the CDR3 is 16 residues. Germline V gene lookup returns CDR1 MNHEY and CDR2 SMNVEV (reference sequence). The V and J ends lost 5 bases and 0 bases respectively, with 17 bases between them. This CDR3 reads CASSRLRDLSSYEQYF. CDR3 nucleotide sequence: TGTGCCAGCAGTAGGCTCAGGGACTTAAGCTCCTACGAGCAGTACTTC.

J is TRBJ2-7 and V is TRBV20-1; TRBD2 matches at 11 bases. With V trimmed by 1 base and J by 6 bases, 5 bases remained unmatched. Germline V gene data show CDR1 as DFQATT and CDR2 as SNEGSKA (reference sequence). This CDR3 region has 14 residues. The CDR3 DNA is TGCAGTGCTAGAGTACTAGCGGGAGAAAGCGAGCAGTACTTC. Translated, it gives CSARVLAGESEQYF.

This clonotype showed up just a few times. The V gene is TRBV12-3 or TRBV12-4, the J gene TRBJ2-7; D ambiguous. The CDR3 has 16 amino acids. The V and J ends lost 5 bases and 0 bases respectively, with 17 bases between them. The CDR3 nucleotides read TGTGCCAGCAGTCCCGGAGAGAGCCCGAGCTCCTACGAGCAGTACTTC. It specifies CASSPGESPSSYEQYF.